The present T cell receptor (beta chain) was sequenced within a study of blood T cell repertoires in COVID-19. Method: immunoSEQ multiplex PCR; TCRdb's copy keeps in-frame clones and lacks some. The profile shows about 70,000 clones, around 86% of them singletons. The sequenced sample was peripheral blood. This TCR derives from a woman aged 55-70 years with acute or convalescent COVID-19.

The DNA of the CDR3 is TGCAGCGTGCGAGACAGGGACTGGGGTGGCTATGGCTACACCTTC. Encoded protein: CSVRDRDWGGYGYTF. The chain has TRBV29-1 and TRBJ1-2; 7 nucleotides align to TRBD1. J was trimmed by 4 bases and V by 6 bases; bases with no gene match: 14. CDR1 and CDR2 (germline): SQVTM, ANQGSEA. CDR3 length equals 15 residues.